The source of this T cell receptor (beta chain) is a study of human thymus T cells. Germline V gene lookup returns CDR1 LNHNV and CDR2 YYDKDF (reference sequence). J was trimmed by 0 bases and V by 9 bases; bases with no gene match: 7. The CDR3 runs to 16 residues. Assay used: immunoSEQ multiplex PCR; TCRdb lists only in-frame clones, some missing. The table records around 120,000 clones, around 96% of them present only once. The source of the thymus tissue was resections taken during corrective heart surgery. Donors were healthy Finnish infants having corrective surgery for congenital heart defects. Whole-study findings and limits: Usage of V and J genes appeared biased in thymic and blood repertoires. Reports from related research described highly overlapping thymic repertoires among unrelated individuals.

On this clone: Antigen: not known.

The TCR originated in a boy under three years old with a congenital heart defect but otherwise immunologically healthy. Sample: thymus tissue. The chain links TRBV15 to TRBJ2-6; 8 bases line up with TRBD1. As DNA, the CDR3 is TGTGCCACTACCCGGGACAGGAGCTCTGGGGCCAACGTCCTGACTTTC. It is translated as CATTRDRSSGANVLTF.